This paragraph reports one T cell receptor (beta chain). What it recognizes is unknown. This specimen belongs to a study of cytomegalovirus exposure and HLA in healthy donors. Study-wide background: Inside one of the first data releases sat about 85 million unique TCRs taken from HLA-typed donors. Overall study results and limits: Later, TCR association rates were found to vary by HLA locus, highest for DRB1 and lowest for HLA-C. Highly shared variants forming one cluster were likely a sequencing artifact.

The PCR was carried out with 60 Vbeta primers and 13 Jbeta primers. Assay used: immunoSEQ multiplex PCR; TCRdb lists only in-frame clones, some missing. The sample lists under 70,000 clones; roughly 79% were seen once. The receptor's source is a man aged 50 to 60 in good health and CMV-seronegative. The sequenced sample was PBMCs.

This chain's CDR3 is CASSQDTGVGHGELFF. In DNA form, the CDR3 reads TGCGCCAGCAGCCAAGATACAGGAGTGGGTCACGGGGAGCTGTTTTTT. The chain recombines TRBV4-3 with TRBJ2-2; a weak D match, TRBD1 (5 bases). V lost 0 bases to trimming and J lost 7 bases, with 15 bases between them. CDR3 length equals 16 residues. CDR1 and CDR2 (germline): LGHNA, YSLEER.